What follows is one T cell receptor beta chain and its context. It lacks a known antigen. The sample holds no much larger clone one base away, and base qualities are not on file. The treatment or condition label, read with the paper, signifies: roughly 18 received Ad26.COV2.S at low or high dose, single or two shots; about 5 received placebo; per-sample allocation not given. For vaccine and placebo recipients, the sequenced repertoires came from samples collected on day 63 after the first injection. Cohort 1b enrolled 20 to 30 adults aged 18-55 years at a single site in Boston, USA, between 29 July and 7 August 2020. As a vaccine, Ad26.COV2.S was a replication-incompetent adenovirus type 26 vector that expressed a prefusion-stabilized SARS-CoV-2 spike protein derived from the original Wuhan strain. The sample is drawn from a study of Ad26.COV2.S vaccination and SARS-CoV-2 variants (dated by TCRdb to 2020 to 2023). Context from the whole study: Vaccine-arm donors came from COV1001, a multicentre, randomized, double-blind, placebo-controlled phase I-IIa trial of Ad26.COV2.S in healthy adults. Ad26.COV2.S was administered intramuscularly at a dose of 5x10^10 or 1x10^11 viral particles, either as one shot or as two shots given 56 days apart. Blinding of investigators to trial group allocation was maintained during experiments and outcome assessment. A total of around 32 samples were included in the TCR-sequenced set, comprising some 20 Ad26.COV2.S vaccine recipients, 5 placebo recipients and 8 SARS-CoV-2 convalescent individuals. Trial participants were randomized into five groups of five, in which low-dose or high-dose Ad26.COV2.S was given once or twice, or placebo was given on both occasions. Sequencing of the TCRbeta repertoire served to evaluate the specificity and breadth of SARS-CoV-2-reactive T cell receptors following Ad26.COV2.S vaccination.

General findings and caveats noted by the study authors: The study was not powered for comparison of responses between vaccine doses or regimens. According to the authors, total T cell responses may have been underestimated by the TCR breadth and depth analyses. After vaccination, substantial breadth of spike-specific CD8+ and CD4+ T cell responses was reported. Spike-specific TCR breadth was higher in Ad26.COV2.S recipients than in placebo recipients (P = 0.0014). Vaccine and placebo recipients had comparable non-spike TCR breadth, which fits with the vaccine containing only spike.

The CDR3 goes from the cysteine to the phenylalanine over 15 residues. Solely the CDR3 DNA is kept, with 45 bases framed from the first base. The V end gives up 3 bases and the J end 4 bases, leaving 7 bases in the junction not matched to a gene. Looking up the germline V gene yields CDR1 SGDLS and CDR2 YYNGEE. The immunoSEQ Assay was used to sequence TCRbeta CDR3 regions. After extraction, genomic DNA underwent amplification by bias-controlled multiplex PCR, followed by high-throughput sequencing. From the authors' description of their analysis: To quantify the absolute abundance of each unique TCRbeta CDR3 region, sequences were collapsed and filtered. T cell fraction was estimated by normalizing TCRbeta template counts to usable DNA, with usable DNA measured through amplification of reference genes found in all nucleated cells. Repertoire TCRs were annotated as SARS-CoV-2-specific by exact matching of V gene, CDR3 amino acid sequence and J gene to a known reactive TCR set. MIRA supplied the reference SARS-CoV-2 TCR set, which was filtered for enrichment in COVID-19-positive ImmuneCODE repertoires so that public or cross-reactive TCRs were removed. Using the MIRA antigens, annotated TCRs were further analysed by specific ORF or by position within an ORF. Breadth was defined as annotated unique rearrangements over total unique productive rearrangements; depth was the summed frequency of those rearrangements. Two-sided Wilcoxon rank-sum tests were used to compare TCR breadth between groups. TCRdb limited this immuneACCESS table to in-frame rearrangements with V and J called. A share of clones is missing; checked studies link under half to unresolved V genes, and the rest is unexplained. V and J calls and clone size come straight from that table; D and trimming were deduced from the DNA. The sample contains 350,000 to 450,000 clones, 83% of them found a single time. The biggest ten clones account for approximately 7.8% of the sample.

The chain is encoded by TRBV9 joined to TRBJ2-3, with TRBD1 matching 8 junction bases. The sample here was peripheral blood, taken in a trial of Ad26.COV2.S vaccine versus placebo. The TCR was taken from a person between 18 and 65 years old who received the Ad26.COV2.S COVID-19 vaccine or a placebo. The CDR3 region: CASSGTGYYSDTQYF. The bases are TGTGCCAGCAGCGGGACAGGGTATTATTCAGATACGCAGTATTTT.